This TCR beta chain appears in the sequencing data of a study of cytomegalovirus exposure and HLA in healthy donors. Overall study: Assignment to the Caucasian-associated ancestry cluster applied to around 82% of the roughly 400 genotyped donors.

CDR1 and CDR2 from the germline V gene are SGHRS and YFSETQ. The CDR3 covers 15 residues. After removal of 3 bases from V and 4 bases from J, the junction contained 6 bases not matched to a gene. Broader study findings: It was reported in a later analysis that an Asian-associated ancestry cluster showed fewer N-insertions than the 666-donor mean.

The PCR was carried out with 60 Vbeta primers and 13 Jbeta primers. TCRdb keeps only in-frame clones here, not all; method: immunoSEQ multiplex PCR. This table has approximately 170,000 clones, around 80% appearing once. Comments on this clone: Its cognate antigen is unknown.

The chain has TRBV5-1 and TRBJ1-1, with 10 positions matching TRBD1. The clonotype originates from a man aged 40-49 years in good health and CMV-seronegative. What was sequenced was PBMCs. The CDR3 loop is CASSSGQGSGTEAFF. CDR3 DNA: TGCGCCAGCAGCTCGGGACAGGGGTCGGGCACTGAAGCTTTCTTT. The whole variable domain, remainder taken from reference TRBV5-1 and TRBJ1-1, is KAGVTQTPRYLIKTRGQQVTLSCSPISGHRSVSWYQQTPGQGLQFLFEYFSETQRNKGNFPGRFSGRQFSNSRSEMNVSTLELGDSALYLCASSSGQGSGTEAFFGQGTRLTVV.